The T cell receptor (beta chain) under discussion was sequenced for a study of CD8+CD57+ T cells in acquired aplastic anemia. Sequencing was done on patients that had shown CD8+CD57+ cell expansion by flow cytometry. Patients were untreated when blood was sampled. Germline trimming cut 2 bases from V and 4 bases from J; bases unmatched to any gene: 6. Per the germline V gene, CDR1 is MNHEY and CDR2 is SVGAGI. The CDR3 runs to 15 residues. The TCR beta profiling, which covered VDJ combination and CDR3 sequence, was carried out using genomic DNA as the template. TCRdb reprocessed the reads via MiXCR and lists one record per CDR3 protein. The top ten clones hold roughly 13% of a sample with about 180,000 distinct CDR3 sequences, less than 50% of them seen once. The table lists this clonotype with a few counts.

The chain combines TRBV6-5 with TRBJ1-2; TRBD1 matches 8 bases. Source material: sorted CD4+, CD8+, or CD8+CD57+ T cells (not recorded which) from PBMCs. The origin of this receptor is a human donor with aplastic anemia. The CDR3 loop is CASSYPGQGSYGYTF. The CDR3 bases are TGTGCCAGCAGTTACCCCGGACAGGGAAGCTATGGCTACACCTTC.